The 23 T cell receptor beta chains given below trace back to one sample, sequenced in a study of OX40 agonist ivuxolimab in advanced cancers. The repertoire was sequenced with immunoSEQ multiplex PCR; TCRdb's copy has only in-frame clones and lacks some. The table has some 86,000 clones, approximately 85% seen once. The input for sequencing was CD4+ or CD8+ T cells sorted from blood, taken in a trial of the OX40 agonist ivuxolimab. Receptor source: an adult with an advanced solid tumor such as melanoma, head and neck, liver or kidney cancer.

In its sample, this clone was seen a few times. The chain couples TRBV9 to TRBJ2-7, with 9 bases fitting TRBD1. CDR1 and CDR2 (germline): SGDLS, YYNGEE. After removal of 3 bases from V and 4 bases from J, the junction contained 11 bases not matched to a gene. The CDR3 has 16 amino acids. CDR3 bases: TGTGCCAGCAGCGAAGGGGCCACGGGACAGGGATACGAGCAGTACTTC. Protein sequence: CASSEGATGQGYEQYF.

The CDR3 nucleotides read TGCAGTGCTAGCGGAGGAGATACGCAGTATTTT. It translates to CSASGGDTQYF. This chain joins TRBV20-1 and TRBJ2-3, with D possibly TRBD2 on 5 matching bases. Germline V gene sequence: CDR1 DFQATT, CDR2 SNEGSKA (reference sequence). Trimming stripped 3 bases from V and 5 bases from J, with 6 bases between. This CDR3 has 11 residues.

The V call is TRBV7-2, the J call TRBJ2-3; 10 bases align to TRBD2. The length of the CDR3 is 17 residues. Germline assignment: CDR1 SGHTA and CDR2 FQGNSA. Germline trimming cut 2 bases from V and 2 bases from J; bases unmatched to any gene: 7. CDR3: CASSLNLAGAPTDTQYF. For the CDR3, the DNA is TGTGCCAGCAGCTTAAATCTAGCGGGAGCTCCCACAGATACGCAGTATTTT.

This chain uses TRBV7-3 with TRBJ2-2; 14 positions agree with TRBD2. CDR1 is SGHTA and CDR2 is FQGTGA in the germline V gene. The CDR3 contains 17 residues. Trimming removed 4 bases from V and 5 bases from J; junction bases left unmatched: 6. CDR3 amino acids: CASSSGTSGRGTGELFF. CDR3 sequence (DNA): TGTGCCAGCAGCTCCGGGACTAGCGGGAGAGGTACCGGGGAGCTGTTTTTT.

The chain employs TRBV27 and TRBJ1-3; D remains ambiguous. Germline CDR1 MNHEY, CDR2 SMNVEV (reference sequence). This CDR3 is built from 14 residues. The V and J ends lost 6 bases and 0 bases respectively, with 9 bases between them. The CDR3 DNA sequence: TGTGCCAGCAGCTCTACGTTCTCTGGAAACACCATATATTTT. This sequence encodes CASSSTFSGNTIYF.

The rearrangement joins TRBV5-1 to TRBJ2-1; 12 bases align to TRBD2. The CDR3 has 17 residues. In germline, CDR1 is SGHRS, CDR2 YFSETQ. The V segment lost 4 bases and the J segment 3 bases; nucleotides outside the gene matches: 8. The CDR3 region has the DNA TGCGCCAGCAGCCGGTGGGCGACTAGCGGGAGCTACAATGAGCAGTTCTTC. This translates into CASSRWATSGSYNEQFF.

The chain uses TRBV28 and TRBJ1-1; TRBD1 matches 9 bases. J gave up 5 bases and V 2 bases, and 6 bases lay outside the gene matches. Germline V gives CDR1 MDHEN, CDR2 SYDVKM. The CDR3 covers 15 residues. CDR3 region: CASSLTDRGGTEAFF. The CDR3 DNA sequence: TGTGCCAGCAGTTTAACGGACAGGGGTGGGACTGAAGCTTTCTTT.

V usage is TRBV7-6 and J usage is TRBJ2-2; D is uncertain. The V end lost 5 bases, the J end lost 4 bases, and 11 bases lay between the germline ends. This CDR3 is 14 amino acids long. CDR1 is SGHVS and CDR2 is FNYEAQ in the germline V gene. The CDR3 DNA reads TGTGCCAGCAGCCCCCCGACATTCACCGGGGAGCTGTTTTTT. It encodes CASSPPTFTGELFF.

The chain has TRBV18 and TRBJ1-4, with D unclear. There are 13 residues in the CDR3. Germline loops: CDR1 KGHSH, CDR2 LQKENI. V was shortened by 1 base and J by 11 bases, with 11 bases between the two germline ends. Here the CDR3 DNA reads TGTGCCAGCTCACCACAGGAACTCGGGAAACTGTTTTTT. It codes for CASSPQELGKLFF.

This clone was seen more than once but under ten times. The gene calls are TRBV28 and TRBJ1-1, with a weak D call TRBD1 (6 bases). This CDR3 has 16 amino acids. In germline, CDR1 is MDHEN, CDR2 SYDVKM. V shed 7 bases and J shed 1 base, with 19 bases lying between them. The chain's CDR3 is CASTARGGGANTEAFF. As DNA, the CDR3 is TGTGCCAGCACCGCTAGGGGAGGGGGGGCGAACACTGAAGCTTTCTTT.

V and J are TRBV25-1 and TRBJ2-7; D remains unclear. Germline V CDR1 and CDR2: MGHDK, SYGVNS. This CDR3 contains 15 residues. Trimming removed 0 bases from V and 7 bases from J, with 16 bases in between. The CDR3 reads CASSEYGVARREQYF. CDR3 coding DNA: TGTGCCAGCAGTGAATACGGCGTAGCCCGGCGGGAGCAGTACTTC.

J is TRBJ2-7 and V is TRBV5-4; 8 bases map to TRBD1. J was trimmed by 5 bases and V by 0 bases; bases with no gene match: 7. Germline CDR1 and CDR2: SGHNT and YYREEE (reference sequence). This CDR3 has 15 amino acids. The CDR3 reads CASSLDAGGFNEQYF. CDR3 bases: TGTGCCAGCAGCTTGGACGCAGGGGGCTTCAACGAGCAGTACTTC.

The chain couples TRBV4-1 to TRBJ1-1, with D unclear. This CDR3 comprises 17 residues. The germline V gene has CDR1 MGHRA and CDR2 YSYEKL. Trimming removed 0 bases from V and 1 base from J, with 15 bases in between. Here the CDR3 reads CASSQDPPPRQNTEAFF. In DNA, the CDR3 is TGCGCCAGCAGCCAAGATCCCCCTCCGCGACAGAACACTGAAGCTTTCTTT.

The V call is TRBV10-1, the J call TRBJ2-5; no clear D gene. Germline CDR1 is WNHNN and CDR2 is SYGVQD (reference sequence). Trimming took off 0 bases at V and 7 bases at J, with 15 bases between the two ends. The CDR3 is made up of 15 amino acids. The CDR3 spells CASSESTESTVTQYF. The CDR3 DNA reads TGCGCCAGCAGTGAGTCGACGGAATCAACGGTGACCCAGTACTTC.

This chain uses TRBV6-5 with TRBJ1-6, with 9 bases that match TRBD1. J gave up 7 bases and V 2 bases, and 3 bases lay outside the gene matches. Looked up from germline, CDR1 is MNHEY and CDR2 is SVGAGI. This CDR3 is 15 amino acids long. The CDR3, as DNA: TGTGCCAGCAGTTACGGGACAGGGCTCAATTCACCCCTCCACTTT. Protein sequence: CASSYGTGLNSPLHF.

This rearrangement joins TRBV10-3 to TRBJ2-3; D remains ambiguous. Trimming took 2 bases from V and 6 from J, leaving 6 bases between them. CDR1 ENHRY and CDR2 SYGVKD come from the germline V gene. The CDR3 is made up of 12 amino acids. The chain's CDR3 is CAISEDIDTQYF. CDR3 in DNA: TGTGCCATCAGTGAGGACATTGATACGCAGTATTTT.

The rearrangement uses TRBV7-2 and TRBJ1-1, with no clear D. Germline-derived CDR1 and CDR2 are SGHTA and FQGNSA. The V gene lost 8 bases and the J gene lost 8 bases, with 6 bases spanning the gap. This CDR3 has 9 amino acids. CDR3: CASGPEAFF. The DNA for the CDR3 is TGTGCCAGCGGGCCGGAAGCTTTCTTT.

The chain has TRBV19 and TRBJ2-1, with D possibly matching TRBD2 (5 bases). The length of the CDR3 is 13 residues. With 3 bases removed from V and 8 bases from J, the gap between germline ends came to 11 bases. The germline V gene has CDR1 LNHDA and CDR2 SQIVND (reference sequence). CDR3 bases: TGTGCCAGTAGTATGAACATCGGGGATGAGCAGTTCTTC. It yields the protein CASSMNIGDEQFF. The entire variable domain, with the rest obtained from reference TRBV19 and TRBJ2-1, is as follows: DGGITQSPKYLFRKEGQNVTLSCEQNLNHDAMYWYRQDPGQGLRLIYYSQIVNDFQKGDIAEGYSVSREKKESFPLTVTSAQKNPTAFYLCASSMNIGDEQFFGPGTRLTVL.

The V gene is TRBV28, the J gene TRBJ1-5; 7 nucleotides agree with TRBD1. The CDR3 extends over 13 amino acids. CDR1 is MDHEN, CDR2 SYDVKM, per germline. J gave up 5 bases and V 7 bases, and 5 bases lay outside the gene matches. The CDR3: CASTSGQHQPQHF. As DNA, the CDR3 is TGTGCCAGCACCTCGGGACAGCATCAGCCCCAGCATTTT.

The chain is built from TRBV5-1 and TRBJ2-1, with 16 bases fitting TRBD2. V shed 2 bases and J 0 bases; nucleotides not matched to a gene: 5. The germline V gene encodes CDR1 SGHRS and CDR2 YFSETQ. The CDR3 sequence is 19 residues long. DNA for the CDR3: TGCGCCAGCAGCTTTCCCGGGACTAGCGGGAGGGCCTCCTACAATGAGCAGTTCTTC. Amino acids: CASSFPGTSGRASYNEQFF.

J is TRBJ1-2 and V is TRBV11-3; D is undetermined. Trimming shortened V by 1 base and J by 6 bases, and 3 bases separated the two germline ends. Germline CDR1 and CDR2: SGHNT and YENEEA. The CDR3 runs 11 residues. The CDR3 region is CASSLGDGYTF. In nucleotides, the CDR3 is TGTGCCAGCAGCTTAGGGGATGGCTACACCTTC.

The rearrangement joins TRBV28 to TRBJ2-5; possibly TRBD2 for D (5 bases). Trimming cost V 5 bases and J 5 bases, with 9 bases left between them. This CDR3 is 12 amino acids long. Germline V gene sequence: CDR1 MDHEN, CDR2 SYDVKM. This CDR3 is CASSEGVETQYF. The CDR3, as DNA: TGTGCCAGCAGTGAGGGCGTGGAGACCCAGTACTTC.

This chain links TRBV19 with TRBJ1-1; D not certain. The CDR3 is 14 residues long. Trimming pared 5 bases from V and 1 base from J, leaving 11 bases between. Per the germline V gene, CDR1 is LNHDA and CDR2 is SQIVND (reference sequence). For the CDR3, the DNA is TGTGCCAGTAGTGTCGGACCAGCGAACACTGAAGCTTTCTTT. Protein sequence: CASSVGPANTEAFF.